This T cell receptor (beta chain) was captured by sequencing in a study of T cell repertoires in cytomegalovirus infection. Study overall: Indicated by public TCR beta signatures were CMV infection and matching HLA type. Study results and caveats: HLA-C-restricted CMV-specific TCR beta clonotypes were dominant in the ex vivo response.

The CDR3 is 16 residues long. V lost 0 bases and J lost 5; bases outside the gene matches: 7. Germline loops: CDR1 SGHTA, CDR2 FQGNSA. This clonotype showed up many times. Its antigen is unknown. TCRdb re-called the reads through MiXCR, storing one row per CDR3 protein. The sample lists fewer than 200,000 distinct CDR3 sequences, roughly 19% occurring once. The sample consisted of PBMCs. The TCR sequence derives from a human donor in good health (CMV status not recorded). Some clones in this sample may be carry-over from other donors' samples. The chain links TRBV7-2 to TRBJ1-1; 9 bases are shared with TRBD1. The CDR3 spells CASSLAGTGQRTEAFF. In DNA, the CDR3 is TGTGCCAGCAGCTTAGCTGGGACAGGGCAAAGGACTGAAGCTTTCTTT. The full variable domain, rest sourced from reference TRBV7-2 and TRBJ1-1, is GAGVSQSPSNKVTEKGKDVELRCDPISGHTALYWYRQSLGQGLEFLIYFQGNSAPDKSGLPSDRFSAERTGGSVSTLTIQRTQQEDSAVYLCASSLAGTGQRTEAFFGQGTRLTVV.